The present T cell receptor beta chain was sequenced within a study of T cells after yellow fever vaccination. Concerning this clonotype: Its antigen is unidentified.

The J segment lost 2 bases and the V segment lost 1 base, leaving 12 bases of the junction unmatched. The length of the CDR3 is 18 residues. Germline lookup yields CDR1 KGHDR and CDR2 SFDVKD. Via MiXCR, TCRdb re-called the 5' RACE reads, giving one row per CDR3 protein. The sample has approximately 580,000 distinct CDR3 sequences; about a sixth are singletons. The study's findings and limits: Bulk-population clonotypes that are abundant could appear as contaminants in FACS-sorted repertoires. Subsequent booster samples again held most clones from primary vaccination (less than 98% CD4, about 90% CD8). A small share of clonotypes appeared in both CD4 and CD8 compartments. On re-exposure, the response was weaker but peaked faster, at day 5 versus 15.

The receptor was isolated from a man between 18 and 35 years old who received the YFV17D yellow fever vaccine. The material was PBMCs, obtained 5 to 6 days after the first yellow fever vaccination. The genes are TRBV24-1 and TRBJ2-7, with 8 bases identical to TRBD2. The CDR3 region has the DNA TGTGCCACCAGTGATTTAACTAGCGGTCCCTGGGACCCCTACGAGCAGTACGTC. It yields the protein CATSDLTSGPWDPYEQYV.